This TCR beta chain comes out of a study of T cell changes during pregnancy in multiple sclerosis. Profiled with immunoSEQ multiplex PCR; TCRdb holds only in-frame clones, not every one. The sample yields about 79,000 clones, 75% to 95% seen once. This receptor was taken from a female donor with multiple sclerosis, enrolled in a pregnancy study. The sample here was CD4+ T cells from peripheral blood mononuclear cells, taken in the second trimester of pregnancy.

The CDR3 protein is CASTPGLTADTQYF. In DNA form, the CDR3 reads TGCGCCAGCACCCCGGGACTTACGGCAGATACGCAGTATTTT. The chain has TRBV5-1 and TRBJ2-3; D perhaps matches TRBD2 (6 bases). Germline values: CDR1 SGHRS, CDR2 YFSETQ. Between the trimmed V and J ends, which lost 6 bases and 4 bases, there was a span of 15 bases. The CDR3 has 14 amino acids.